Listed below are T cell receptor beta chains from one sample, sequenced in a study of memory CD4+ T cells and cytomegalovirus serostatus. The assay was immunoSEQ multiplex PCR, and TCRdb's table has in-frame clones only and misses some. This table has some 41,000 clones, around 79% appearing once. Sequenced: memory CD4+ T cells from blood. These receptors were taken from an adult in good health and CMV-seronegative. CDR3s include the opening cysteine and the closing phenylalanine or tryptophan. Each record gives: CDR3 protein, CDR3 DNA, V gene, J gene, clone size, D gene. D genes are given only for firm matches. The size of a clone is reported for some rows only, either as once, few or many, or as a class for expanded clones.

CASSFSGGLHNEQFF,TGTGCCAGCAGCTTCAGCGGGGGGCTCCACAATGAGCAGTTCTTC,TRBV7-3,TRBJ2-1,.,TRBD2
CASSTGGQGMDTIYF,TGTGCCAGCAGCACGGGAGGACAGGGAATGGACACCATATATTTT,TRBV7-9,TRBJ1-3,once,TRBD1
CASSPPGQGNEQYF,TGTGCCAGCAGCCCGCCGGGACAGGGTAACGAGCAGTACTTC,TRBV5-6,TRBJ2-7,.,TRBD1
CASSLGSNEQFF,TGTGCCAGCAGCTTAGGGTCCAATGAGCAGTTCTTC,TRBV7-6,TRBJ2-1,.,.
CSVGDSLRAQHF,TGCAGCGTTGGGGACAGCCTACGGGCCCAGCATTTT,TRBV29-1,TRBJ1-5,.,TRBD1
CASTPGPGGETQYF,TGTGCCTCAACCCCGGGCCCAGGCGGAGAGACCCAGTACTTC,TRBV30,TRBJ2-5,.,.
CASSQGRQGGGSQPQHF,TGCGCCAGCAGCCAAGGTAGACAGGGGGGGGGTAGTCAGCCCCAGCATTTT,TRBV4-1,TRBJ1-5,.,TRBD1
CASSFRRGEAFF,TGTGCCAGCAGTTTTCGCAGGGGCGAAGCTTTCTTT,TRBV6-5,TRBJ1-1,.,.
CATQPTGRGVYPNQPQHF,TGTGCCACCCAACCGACAGGACGTGGGGTTTATCCAAATCAGCCCCAGCATTTT,TRBV19,TRBJ1-5,.,.
CASSQGISGFNSPLHF,TGTGCCAGCAGCCAGGGGATCTCGGGCTTTAATTCACCCCTCCACTTT,TRBV4-2,TRBJ1-6,few,.
CASSGQGKGLDTQYF,TGCGCCAGCAGCGGACAGGGAAAGGGTTTGGATACGCAGTATTTT,TRBV5-1,TRBJ2-3,.,TRBD1
CASTDRGLATNEKLFF,TGTGCCAGTACTGACAGGGGGCTTGCAACTAATGAAAAACTGTTTTTT,TRBV19,TRBJ1-4,.,TRBD1
CASIGMPRTRPYEQYF,TGTGCCAGCATAGGGATGCCGAGGACTAGGCCCTACGAGCAGTACTTC,TRBV2,TRBJ2-7,.,TRBD2
CASSPPRGDGYTF,TGTGCCAGCAGTCCTCCTAGGGGGGACGGCTACACCTTC,TRBV6-6,TRBJ1-2,.,.